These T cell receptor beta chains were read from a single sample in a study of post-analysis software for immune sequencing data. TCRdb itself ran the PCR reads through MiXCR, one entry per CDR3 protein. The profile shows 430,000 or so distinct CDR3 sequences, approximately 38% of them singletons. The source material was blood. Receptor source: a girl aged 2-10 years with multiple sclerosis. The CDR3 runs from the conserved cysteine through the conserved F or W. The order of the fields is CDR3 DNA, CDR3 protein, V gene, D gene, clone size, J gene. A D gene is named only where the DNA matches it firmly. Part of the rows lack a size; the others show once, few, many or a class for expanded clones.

CDR3nt: TGTGCCAGCAGTTTACTCCAGGTCGATGAGCAATTCTTC
CDR3aa: CASSLLQVDEQFF
v_gene: TRBV12-3/TRBV12-4
d_gene: .
abundance: .
j_gene: TRBJ2-1

CDR3nt: TGTGCCAGCTCCTACCAGACTAGCGGGACCTACAATGAGCAGTTCTTC
CDR3aa: CASSYQTSGTYNEQFF
v_gene: TRBV18
d_gene: TRBD2
abundance: .
j_gene: TRBJ2-1

CDR3nt: TGCGCCAGCAGCTTGGCTAGCGGGGGGAAGACGCATGAGCAGTTCTTC
CDR3aa: CASSLASGGKTHEQFF
v_gene: TRBV5-1
d_gene: TRBD2
abundance: .
j_gene: TRBJ2-1

CDR3nt: TGTGCCAGCAGCTCACGACAGGGGCCGAGGGGAGAGACCCAGTACTTC
CDR3aa: CASSSRQGPRGETQYF
v_gene: TRBV9
d_gene: TRBD1
abundance: .
j_gene: TRBJ2-5

CDR3nt: TGTGCCAGCAGCTTAGATGTTGGTTTGGGGACCCAGTACTTC
CDR3aa: CASSLDVGLGTQYF
v_gene: TRBV11-2
d_gene: .
abundance: few
j_gene: TRBJ2-5

CDR3nt: TGTGCCAGCAGAGGACTAGCGGGGGGCTACAATGAGCAGTTCTTC
CDR3aa: CASRGLAGGYNEQFF
v_gene: TRBV3-1
d_gene: TRBD2
abundance: .
j_gene: TRBJ2-1

CDR3nt: TGTGCCAGCAGTGAAATCGGTTACTCCTACGAGCAGTACTTC
CDR3aa: CASSEIGYSYEQYF
v_gene: TRBV25-1
d_gene: .
abundance: few
j_gene: TRBJ2-7

CDR3nt: TGTGCCAGCAGTTTAATCCCACTTGGGCCCCAAGAGACCCAGTACTTC
CDR3aa: CASSLIPLGPQETQYF
v_gene: TRBV28
d_gene: .
abundance: few
j_gene: TRBJ2-5

CDR3nt: TGTGCCACCAGTGCCCCTCGGGCGGTCCCCTACAATGAGCAGTTCTTC
CDR3aa: CATSAPRAVPYNEQFF
v_gene: TRBV24-1
d_gene: .
abundance: .
j_gene: TRBJ2-1

CDR3nt: TGTGCCAGCAGCCAAGACTCCTCCAGTTACAATGAGCAGTTCTTC
CDR3aa: CASSQDSSSYNEQFF
v_gene: TRBV4-2
d_gene: .
abundance: few
j_gene: TRBJ2-1

CDR3nt: TGCGCCAGCAGCCTATACCGACAGGCGACTCAAGAGACCCAGTACTTC
CDR3aa: CASSLYRQATQETQYF
v_gene: TRBV5-1
d_gene: .
abundance: .
j_gene: TRBJ2-5

CDR3nt: TGTGCCAGCAGCCCTAGTCCCGGGACAGGGGCCAAAAACATTCAGTACTTC
CDR3aa: CASSPSPGTGAKNIQYF
v_gene: TRBV7-2
d_gene: TRBD1
abundance: few
j_gene: TRBJ2-4

CDR3nt: TGTGCCACCAGCAGTTTCGCGACTAGCGGGAGGTACAGCTCCTACAATGAGCAGTTCTTC
CDR3aa: CATSSFATSGRYSSYNEQFF
v_gene: TRBV28
d_gene: TRBD2
abundance: .
j_gene: TRBJ2-1

CDR3nt: TGCAGTGCTCTACCAGATACGCAGTATTTT
CDR3aa: CSALPDTQYF
v_gene: TRBV20-1
d_gene: .
abundance: .
j_gene: TRBJ2-3

CDR3nt: TGTGCCAGCAATGACGGGGAAAGCTCCTACAATGAGCAGTTCTTC
CDR3aa: CASNDGESSYNEQFF
v_gene: TRBV27
d_gene: .
abundance: .
j_gene: TRBJ2-1

CDR3nt: TGTGCCAGCAGCCAAGATGCCCTAGCGGGGGGAAGTCGGGATGAGACCCAGTACTTC
CDR3aa: CASSQDALAGGSRDETQYF
v_gene: TRBV14
d_gene: TRBD2
abundance: few
j_gene: TRBJ2-5

CDR3nt: TGTGCCAGCAGCCAAGATCTTATTCCGGCATCCTACGAGCAGTACTTC
CDR3aa: CASSQDLIPASYEQYF
v_gene: TRBV4-2
d_gene: .
abundance: once
j_gene: TRBJ2-7